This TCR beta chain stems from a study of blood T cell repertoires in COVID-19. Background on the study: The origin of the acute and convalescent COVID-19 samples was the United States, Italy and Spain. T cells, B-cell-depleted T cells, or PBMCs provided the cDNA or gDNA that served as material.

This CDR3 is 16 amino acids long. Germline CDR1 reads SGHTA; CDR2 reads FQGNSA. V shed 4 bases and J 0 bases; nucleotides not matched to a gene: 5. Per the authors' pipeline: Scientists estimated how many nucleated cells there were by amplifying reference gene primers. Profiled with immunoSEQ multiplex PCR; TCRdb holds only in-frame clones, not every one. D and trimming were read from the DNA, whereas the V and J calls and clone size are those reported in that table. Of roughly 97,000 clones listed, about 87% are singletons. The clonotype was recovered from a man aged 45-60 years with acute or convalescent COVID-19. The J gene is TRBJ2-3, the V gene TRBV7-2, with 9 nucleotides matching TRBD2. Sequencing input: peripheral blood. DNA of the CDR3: TGTGCCAGCAGCTATGGGACTAGCTCTAGCACAGATACGCAGTATTTT. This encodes CASSYGTSSSTDTQYF.